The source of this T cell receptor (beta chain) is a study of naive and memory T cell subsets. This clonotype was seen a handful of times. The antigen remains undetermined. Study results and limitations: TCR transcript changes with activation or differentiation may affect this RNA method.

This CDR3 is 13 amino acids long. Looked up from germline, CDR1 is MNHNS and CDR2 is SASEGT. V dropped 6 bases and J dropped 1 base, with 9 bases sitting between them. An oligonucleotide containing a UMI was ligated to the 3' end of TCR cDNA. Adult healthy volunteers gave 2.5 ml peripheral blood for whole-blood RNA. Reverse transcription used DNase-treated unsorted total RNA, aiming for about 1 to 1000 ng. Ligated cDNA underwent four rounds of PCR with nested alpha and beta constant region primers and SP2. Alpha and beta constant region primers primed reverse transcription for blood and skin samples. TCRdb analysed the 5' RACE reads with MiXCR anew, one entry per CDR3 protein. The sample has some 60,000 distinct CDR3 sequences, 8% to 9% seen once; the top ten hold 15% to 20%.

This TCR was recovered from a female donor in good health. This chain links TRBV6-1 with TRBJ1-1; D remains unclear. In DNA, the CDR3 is TGTGCCAGCAGCGCTTTCGGGAACACTGAAGCTTTCTTT. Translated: CASSAFGNTEAFF.